These T cell receptor beta chains were read from a single sample in a study of blood T cell repertoires in COVID-19. Libraries were prepared by immunoSEQ multiplex PCR; TCRdb keeps only in-frame clonotypes and omits some of them. The table has 250,000 to 300,000 clones, around 90% seen once. Sequences were obtained from peripheral blood. These receptors were taken from a woman in her 50s who had recovered from COVID-19. The CDR3 runs from the conserved cysteine through the conserved F or W. D genes are given only for firm matches. Size is stated for part of the rows, as once, few or many counts, or as a class when the clone is expanded.

D	V	size	J	CDR3	DNA
.	TRBV13	.	TRBJ2-3	CASSSRVGILTDTQYF	TGTGCCAGCAGCTCCAGAGTCGGGATCCTCACAGATACGCAGTATTTT
TRBD2	TRBV30	.	TRBJ2-2	CAWSRLAGVGTGELFF	TGTGCCTGGAGTCGACTAGCGGGAGTCGGGACCGGGGAGCTGTTTTTT
.	TRBV5-4	.	TRBJ1-2	CASSLDSTGRAGYTF	TGTGCCAGCAGCTTGGATTCTACCGGCAGGGCCGGCTACACCTTC
.	TRBV9	.	TRBJ2-7	CASSRQAPSYEQYF	TGTGCCAGCAGTCGACAGGCCCCCTCCTACGAGCAGTACTTC
.	TRBV6-5	.	TRBJ2-6	CAIRDDSSGANVLTF	TGTGCCATAAGAGATGACAGCTCTGGGGCCAACGTCCTGACTTTC
.	TRBV6-5	once	TRBJ1-6	CASSKASSPLHF	TGTGCCAGCTCCAAGGCTAGCTCACCCCTCCACTTT
TRBD2	TRBV5-1	once	TRBJ2-2	CASSLDLAGWDTGELFF	TGCGCCAGCAGCCTTGATCTAGCGGGATGGGACACCGGGGAGCTGTTTTTT
.	TRBV7-2	.	TRBJ1-6	CASSPQGPGTPLHF	TGTGCCAGCAGCCCGCAGGGGCCGGGGACACCCCTCCACTTT
TRBD1	TRBV7-3	.	TRBJ1-2	CASSLGGTGDNYGYTF	TGTGCCAGCAGCTTAGGAGGGACAGGAGATAACTATGGCTACACCTTC
TRBD2	TRBV7-2	.	TRBJ2-3	CASSFSGGATDTQYF	TGTGCCAGCAGCTTTAGCGGGGGGGCAACAGATACGCAGTATTTT
TRBD1	TRBV5-1	.	TRBJ1-3	CASSPDRSAGNTIYF	TGCGCCAGCAGCCCGGACAGGTCGGCTGGAAACACCATATATTTT
TRBD2	TRBV18	.	TRBJ2-1	CASSPLATGTSGGWEQFF	TGTGCCAGCTCACCATTGGCGACCGGGACTAGCGGGGGATGGGAGCAGTTCTTC
.	TRBV7-2	.	TRBJ2-1	CASSPLQGTYNEQFF	TGTGCCAGCAGCCCACTCCAGGGGACCTACAATGAGCAGTTCTTC
TRBD2	TRBV4-3	.	TRBJ2-2	CASSQEGTSGRTGELFF	TGCGCCAGCAGCCAAGAAGGCACTAGCGGGCGCACCGGGGAGCTGTTTTTT
TRBD1	TRBV5-1	.	TRBJ2-1	CASRPPGTGGNEQFF	TGCGCCAGCAGACCACCCGGGACAGGGGGGAATGAGCAGTTCTTC
.	TRBV19	once	TRBJ1-1	CASSMYRVNTEAFF	TGTGCCAGTAGTATGTACAGGGTAAACACTGAAGCTTTCTTT
.	TRBV28	.	TRBJ1-1	CASSPPGQRNTEAFF	TGTGCCAGCAGTCCACCGGGACAAAGGAACACTGAAGCTTTCTTT
TRBD1	TRBV15	.	TRBJ1-3	CATSRDLTGENTIYF	TGTGCCACCAGCAGAGATTTGACAGGGGAAAACACCATATATTTT
.	TRBV19	.	TRBJ2-1	CASSIKLGREQFF	TGTGCCAGTAGTATAAAGCTGGGGCGTGAGCAGTTCTTC
.	TRBV4-1	.	TRBJ1-1	CASSPSQGATEAFF	TGCGCCAGCAGCCCATCGCAGGGTGCGACTGAAGCTTTCTTT
TRBD1	TRBV7-6	.	TRBJ1-3	CASRLRPDREAGNTIYF	TGTGCCAGCAGGTTACGTCCGGACAGGGAAGCTGGAAACACCATATATTTT
.	TRBV30	.	TRBJ2-5	CAWSIGVGTQYF	TGTGCCTGGAGTATAGGGGTTGGGACCCAGTACTTC
TRBD1	TRBV3-1/TRBV3-2	.	TRBJ1-2	CASSMDRRGGYTF	TGTGCCAGCAGCATGGACAGGCGTGGAGGCTACACCTTC
TRBD2	TRBV28	.	TRBJ2-7	CATITSGRVGEQYF	TGTGCCACTATCACTAGCGGGAGGGTTGGCGAGCAGTACTTC
.	TRBV11-2	.	TRBJ1-2	CAVAASGGYYGYTF	TGTGCCGTAGCCGCATCGGGGGGCTACTATGGCTACACCTTC
.	TRBV7-2	.	TRBJ1-6	CASSENSPLHF	TGTGCCAGCAGCGAGAATTCACCCCTCCACTTT
.	TRBV9	.	TRBJ1-1	CASSSSWASGTEAFF	TGTGCCAGCAGCTCATCTTGGGCCTCGGGGACTGAAGCTTTCTTT
TRBD1	TRBV6-1	.	TRBJ2-7	CASSEWGQGAGYEQYF	TGTGCCAGCAGTGAATGGGGACAGGGGGCAGGCTACGAGCAGTACTTC
.	TRBV11-2	.	TRBJ1-1	CASIFGAGTEAFF	TGTGCCAGCATTTTTGGGGCCGGGACTGAAGCTTTCTTT
.	TRBV7-2	.	TRBJ1-3	CASRYSRLSGNTIYF	TGTGCCAGCCGTTACAGCCGCCTCTCTGGAAACACCATATATTTT
TRBD1	TRBV5-6	.	TRBJ2-5	CASSTYRGWGETQYF	TGTGCCAGCAGCACGTACAGGGGTTGGGGAGAGACCCAGTACTTC